This T cell receptor (beta chain) came from a study of breast tumors, draining lymph nodes, adjacent tissues. Study results and caveats: Tumor TCR diversity was below lymph nodes but above nontumor tissue. Data fit most tumor T cells coming from lymph node, expanding in tumor.

A single record per CDR3 protein comes from TCRdb applying MiXCR to the multiplex PCR reads. The table has around 250,000 distinct CDR3 sequences, under 40% seen once; the top ten hold 3% to 4%. Samples came from axillary lymph nodes draining the breast cancer. Many counts were recorded for this clonotype. Its antigen remains unknown. The CDR3 length is 14 residues. V lost 5 bases, J lost 0 bases, and 2 bases stayed unmatched. Germline lookup yields CDR1 ENHRY and CDR2 SYGVKD. The chain uses TRBV10-3 and TRBJ2-3; 7 positions agree with TRBD2. This TCR derives from a female donor with breast cancer. Some clones in this sample may be carry-over from other donors' samples. The sequencing sample was made of axillary lymph node tissue. In nucleotides, the CDR3 is TGTGCCATCAGTTCTAGCGGTAGCACAGATACGCAGTATTTT. It is translated as CAISSSGSTDTQYF.